Listed below are T cell receptor beta chains from one sample, sequenced in a study of glioma-infiltrating T cells after dendritic cell vaccination. Only in-frame clones appear in the TCRdb table, and some are missing; sequencing was by immunoSEQ multiplex PCR. The sample holds roughly 85,000 clones, 85% seen once. Source: blood, taken after dendritic cell vaccination. The receptor source for this set is a human donor with glioblastoma. The conserved cysteine and the conserved F or W are not part of the CDR3 here.

v_gene: TRBV5-1; CDR3aa: ASSRTDTQLEKLF
v_gene: TRBV5-1; CDR3aa: ASSWKSGSTGNEQF
v_gene: TRBV7-3; CDR3aa: ASSLTRLAGRTDTQY
v_gene: TRBV18; CDR3aa: ASSFGGQGAGDTQY
v_gene: TRBV5-1; CDR3aa: ASRTERELETQY
v_gene: TRBV27; CDR3aa: ASSLKAGVREQF
v_gene: TRBV25-1; CDR3aa: ASSELGVGEKLF
v_gene: TRBV6-5; CDR3aa: ASRRGYPSYEQY
v_gene: TRBV10-3; CDR3aa: AIREGQGSVEKLF
v_gene: TRBV18; CDR3aa: ASSPSTGTGVLNQPQH
v_gene: TRBV23-1; CDR3aa: ASSQWGRGRYEQY
v_gene: TRBV6-1; CDR3aa: ASSGGQGDQETQY
v_gene: TRBV5-1; CDR3aa: ASSLVSGTSGPGGETQY
v_gene: TRBV2; CDR3aa: ASSEGLLNNSPLH
v_gene: TRBV2; CDR3aa: ASVQQGWNEKLF
v_gene: TRBV19; CDR3aa: ASSYGEQYNEQY
v_gene: TRBV5-1; CDR3aa: ASSPGQRTYNEQF
v_gene: TRBV9; CDR3aa: ASSVVTEGTEAF
v_gene: TRBV4-3; CDR3aa: ASSQDDGRGNGYT
v_gene: TRBV28; CDR3aa: ASRGGGAYGTGVLGGYT
v_gene: TRBV28; CDR3aa: AAAPRVKGKEGYT
v_gene: TRBV11-3; CDR3aa: ASSLGQMTGELF
v_gene: TRBV7-8; CDR3aa: ASSLRGAGETQY
v_gene: TRBV5-1; CDR3aa: ASSKGGGQGNSGYT
v_gene: TRBV6-5; CDR3aa: ASSYSGSRGGEF
v_gene: TRBV6-5; CDR3aa: ASRTTGLYNSPLH
v_gene: TRBV9; CDR3aa: ASRSASSVGETGDTGELF
v_gene: TRBV7-9; CDR3aa: ASSLAVSGTGNTGELF
v_gene: TRBV19; CDR3aa: ASSDDRNSYNEQF
v_gene: TRBV18; CDR3aa: ASSSKGASGNTIY
v_gene: TRBV5-5; CDR3aa: ASSSPGRTYEQY
v_gene: TRBV10-3; CDR3aa: AISVQDRGNTIY
v_gene: TRBV7-2; CDR3aa: ASRSLGGAGEQY
v_gene: TRBV7-9; CDR3aa: ASSLAGGTDTQY
v_gene: TRBV5-1; CDR3aa: ASLTEPGQKNYGYT